This T cell receptor (beta chain) is from a study of CD4 T cells in relation to SARS-CoV-2 and coronaviruses (dated by TCRdb to the early 2020s). For the study in its entirety: The ViraFEST assay cultured PBMCs with antigen for more than eight days, then sequenced TCR beta CDR3s to find antigen-specific clonal expansions. A median age of about 39 years, with a range of about 21 to 75 years, was recorded for the full convalescent cohort of approximately 12 patients. Among the approximately twelve convalescent patients, 8 males and 4 females were included, and two of the subjects were Hispanic. HLA restriction was mapped for shared crossreactive spike epitopes using patient-derived lymphoblastoid cell lines. Memory CD4+ T cell crossreactivity between SARS-CoV-2 and common cold coronavirus spike proteins was assessed at the TCR clonotype level in the study. The Adaptive Biotechnologies TCR-sequencing kit was used to sequence samples from a few pre-COVID donors and the naive versus memory experiments, whereas other data were Illumina-based. Expansion assays from other donors in the study were sequenced with a different, Illumina-based TCR-beta assay. Points the paper makes about the study in general: Since the crossreactivity analysis centred on spike protein, crossreactivity against other viral proteins was not assessed. Crossreactive clones showed significantly weaker SARS-CoV-2-driven expansion than monoreactive clones, consistent with antigenic imprinting. Roughly 67% of donors had memory CD4+ clonotypes that crossrecognized SARS-CoV-2 and at least one common cold coronavirus spike. Sequencing of naive versus memory cells indicated that the assay detects memory recall responses, not primary responses primed during culture. Small numbers of patients and of tested TCRs were a limitation of the study. No donor contributed both pre-pandemic and post-infection samples, which limited tracing the source of pre-existing responses.

CDR1 and CDR2 are read off the germline V gene as ENHRY and SYGVKD. The cysteine opens and the phenylalanine closes a CDR3 of 13 amino acids. The sequence is cut down to CDR3 DNA, 39 bases in frame from base 1. The germline ends are 12 bases apart after V is trimmed by 3 bases and J by 9 bases. CEF-cultured naive and memory CD4+ T cell DNA received survey-level immunoSEQ TCR-beta sequencing. On the study's bioinformatics: During preprocessing, nonproductive sequences were discarded, as were any CDR3s that did not begin with C, did not end with F or W, or were shorter than 7 amino acids. The MANAFEST web app identified antigen-specific clonotypes based on expansion compared with the reference and other culture wells. A clone was considered positive if significant expansion relative to the reference culture was observed in 2 of 3 replicate wells at an FDR below 0.05. To be called positive, a clone also had to show significant expansion compared with every other tandem well and an odds ratio greater than 5. Cultured and uncultured naive and memory CD4+ repertoires were searched for CDR3s previously identified as spike- and CEF-reactive. CDR3 homology was measured as pairwise Levenshtein distance, computed with the stringdist R package after trimming three terminal residues from each end. TCRdb limited this immuneACCESS table to in-frame rearrangements with V and J called. A share of clones is missing; checked studies link under half to unresolved V genes, and the rest is unexplained. V, J and clone size are those of that table, while D and trimming were read from the DNA. For this sample there are 35,000 to 45,000 clones; around 77% appear just once. The top ten constitute around 21% of the sample.

To note about this clone: No antigen is known for it. The sample holds no much larger clone one base away, and base qualities are not on file.

To separate naive from memory CD4+ T cells, cryopreserved PBMCs first underwent CD4 enrichment and then EasySep naive CD4+ T cell enrichment. For roughly 11 days, sorted naive or memory CD4+ T cells (about 100,000) were cultured at a 1:1 ratio with T cell-depleted PBMCs and CEF peptides. In general, triplicate replicate wells were used for every peptide culture condition. Ficoll-Paque PLUS gradient centrifugation was used to isolate PBMCs from either whole blood or leukapheresis product. The PBMCs went either fresh into the expansion assay or into cryopreservation at -140 degrees C. The QIAamp Micro DNA Kit was used to extract genomic DNA from the CD4+ T cells.

This TCR was recovered from an adult with COVID-19. Sequencing input: memory CD4+ T cells from PBMCs, cultured in vitro. The intended sense of this specimen's cell subset or site label: memory (non-naive) CD4+ T cells. The chain was built from TRBV10-3 and TRBJ2-1; the D segment could be TRBD2, given 6 matching bases. The CDR3 protein sequence reads: CAISEGRAGEQFF. The sequence in DNA is TGTGCCATCAGTGAAGGGAGAGCGGGTGAGCAGTTCTTC.